The 30 T cell receptor beta chains below come from one sample, sequenced in a study of T-cell reconstitution after alpha-beta-depleted transplantation in children. The TCRbeta library was prepared with unique molecular identifiers. TCRdb called the PCR reads again in MiXCR, with one record for every CDR3 protein. The sample gives 200,000 to 300,000 distinct CDR3 sequences, approximately 12% of which show up once; approximately 2.9% is in the top ten. The sequenced sample was PBMCs from the stem cell graft donor, obtained from the stem cell graft. These receptor sequences come from a human donor who donated a stem cell graft to a child with acute lymphoblastic leukemia.

A word on this clonotype: A much larger clonotype is one base distant, so this may be a read error. J is TRBJ1-1 and V is TRBV20-1; no definite D call. Germline lookup yields CDR1 DFQATT and CDR2 SNEGSKA (reference sequence). V was pared by 0 bases and J by 5 bases, with 13 bases between. CDR3 size: 14 residues. For the CDR3, the DNA is TGCAGTGCTAGAGATGTACAGCAGAAGACTGAAGCTTTCTTT. Translating gives CSARDVQQKTEAFF.

This clonotype was seen a few times. The chain joins TRBV20-1 to TRBJ2-5; D tentatively fits TRBD1 or TRBD2 (5 bases each). The germline CDR1 and CDR2 sequences are DFQATT and SNEGSKA (reference sequence). Deletions cut 5 bases from V and 4 bases from J, with 17 bases between. This CDR3 has 14 amino acids. The CDR3 nucleotides read TGCAGTGCTCCCCCCGGGACCGCCCCAGAGACCCAGTACTTC. Translation: CSAPPGTAPETQYF.

This clonotype was observed many times. The chain has TRBV15 and TRBJ2-7, with 8 positions matching TRBD1. V shed 5 bases and J 3 bases; nucleotides not matched to a gene: 15. The germline V gene has CDR1 LNHNV and CDR2 YYDKDF (reference sequence). The CDR3 totals 17 residues. The DNA for the CDR3 is TGTGCCACCAGCCGGGACAGGTCCAATGGTCGGGTCTACGAGCAGTACTTC. It is translated as CATSRDRSNGRVYEQYF.

This clonotype was seen repeatedly, ten times or more. The chain couples TRBV20-1 to TRBJ1-6; D is unclear. Trimming pared 5 bases from V and 12 bases from J, leaving 17 bases between. The germline gives CDR1 DFQATT, CDR2 SNEGSKA (reference sequence). This CDR3 has 13 residues. CDR3 region: CSAREEGGGPLHF. The CDR3 DNA is TGCAGTGCTCGGGAGGAGGGCGGAGGACCCCTCCACTTT.

Of note for this clonotype: This may be a read error, as it is one base from a much larger clone. V is TRBV6-5 and J is TRBJ1-2; TRBD1 aligns across 7 bases. V was clipped by 6 bases and J by 3 bases; unmatched bases: 4. Germline V gene data show CDR1 as MNHEY and CDR2 as SVGAGI. The CDR3 is 13 residues long. The CDR3 spells CASRYGTDYGYTF. CDR3 coding DNA: TGTGCCAGCAGATACGGGACAGACTATGGCTACACCTTC.

This clonotype was detected ten times or more. V usage is TRBV9 and J usage is TRBJ2-7, with TRBD1 identical over 7 bases. CDR1 is SGDLS and CDR2 is YYNGEE in the germline V gene. The trim removed 3 bases at V and 2 bases at J, leaving 8 bases unmatched. The CDR3 has 15 amino acids. DNA of the CDR3: TGTGCCAGCAGCGCCGCCGGAACAGGGGCCTACGAGCAGTACTTC. Amino acids: CASSAAGTGAYEQYF.

The sample holds many counts of this clonotype. CDR3 loop: CASSFWGGGETQYF. In nucleotides, the CDR3 is TGTGCCAGCAGTTTCTGGGGTGGGGGCGAGACCCAGTACTTC. J is TRBJ2-5 and V is TRBV27, with TRBD1 as a possible D gene (6 bases). The V end was cut by 3 bases, the J end by 5 bases, with 13 bases between. The CDR3 is 14 amino acids. Germline V gene lookup returns CDR1 MNHEY and CDR2 SMNVEV (reference sequence).

This clonotype has ten or more counts. The chain is built from TRBV11-2 and TRBJ2-1; D is perhaps TRBD2 (6 bases). CDR3 length: 15 residues. Trimming took 0 bases from V and 7 from J, leaving 13 bases between them. Looked up from germline, CDR1 is SGHAT and CDR2 is FQNNGV. CDR3 region: CASSLDLTSSNEQFF. CDR3 sequence (DNA): TGTGCCAGCAGCTTAGATCTGACTAGTAGTAATGAGCAGTTCTTC.

This clonotype appeared many times. The J gene is TRBJ1-2, the V gene TRBV20-1; D is uncertain. This CDR3 comprises 12 residues. Germline CDR1 reads DFQATT; CDR2 reads SNEGSKA (reference sequence). Trimming cost V 5 bases and J 8 bases, with 15 bases left between them. CDR3 coding DNA: TGCAGTGCTCCCTCCCCGGGGTCAGGCTACACCTTC. It is translated as CSAPSPGSGYTF.

This clonotype appeared many times. J is TRBJ1-5 and V is TRBV28; D may be TRBD1 (6 bases). The CDR3 totals 14 residues. The germline V gene encodes CDR1 MDHEN and CDR2 SYDVKM. V lost 6 bases to trimming and J lost 6 bases, with 15 bases between them. Written as DNA, the CDR3 is TGTGCCAGCAGCCAGAGAACAGGGACTCAGCCCCAGCATTTT. It encodes CASSQRTGTQPQHF.

The V gene is TRBV5-6, the J gene TRBJ2-1, with 7 bases identical to TRBD2. This CDR3 is built from 16 residues. CDR1 and CDR2 (germline): SGHDT, YYEEEE. J lost 5 bases, V lost 1 base, and 9 bases had no gene match. The CDR3 spells CASSLYRGSTNNEQFF. The DNA for the CDR3 is TGTGCCAGCAGCTTGTATCGCGGGAGTACCAACAATGAGCAGTTCTTC. The full variable domain, rest sourced from reference TRBV5-6 and TRBJ2-1, is DAGVTQSPTHLIKTRGQQVTLRCSPKSGHDTVSWYQQALGQGPQFIFQYYEEEERQRGNFPDRFSGHQFPNYSSELNVNALLLGDSALYLCASSLYRGSTNNEQFFGPGTRLTVL.

This clonotype was seen ten or more times. V gene TRBV11-2 combines with J gene TRBJ2-4; no firm D call. Trimming cost V 6 bases and J 1 base, with 19 bases left between them. The germline CDR1 and CDR2 sequences are SGHAT and FQNNGV. The CDR3 sequence is 17 residues long. DNA for the CDR3: TGTGCCAGCAGAACCTCACTTCCAGAAGCGGCCAAAAACATTCAGTACTTC. This codes for CASRTSLPEAAKNIQYF.

At least ten counts were recorded for this clonotype. The J gene is TRBJ2-7, the V gene TRBV15; TRBD2 matches 8 bases. The CDR3 length is 14 residues. Germline assignment: CDR1 LNHNV and CDR2 YYDKDF (reference sequence). Trimming at V came to 3 bases and at J to 0 bases, leaving 1 base not matched to a gene. The CDR3 protein is CATSRGLGSYEQYF. CDR3 nucleotides: TGTGCCACCAGCAGGGGACTAGGCTCCTACGAGCAGTACTTC.

This chain uses TRBV19 with TRBJ2-1; 9 bases map to TRBD2. The CDR3 runs to 15 residues. J was trimmed by 2 bases and V by 4 bases; bases with no gene match: 3. The germline V gene has CDR1 LNHDA and CDR2 SQIVND (reference sequence). CDR3 DNA: TGTGCCAGTAGTACTAGCGGGGTTACCTACAATGAGCAGTTCTTC. This translates into CASSTSGVTYNEQFF. The whole variable domain, filled in from reference TRBV19 and TRBJ2-1, reads DGGITQSPKYLFRKEGQNVTLSCEQNLNHDAMYWYRQDPGQGLRLIYYSQIVNDFQKGDIAEGYSVSREKKESFPLTVTSAQKNPTAFYLCASSTSGVTYNEQFFGPGTRLTVL.

This clonotype occurred many times. The chain carries TRBV25-1 and TRBJ2-7; TRBD1 aligns across 7 bases. V lost 3 bases and J lost 2; bases outside the gene matches: 7. This CDR3 is built from 15 residues. Germline values: CDR1 MGHDK, CDR2 SYGVNS. The CDR3 protein is CASSERKGAAYEQYF. DNA of the CDR3: TGTGCCAGCAGTGAGAGGAAGGGGGCTGCCTACGAGCAGTACTTC.

The table lists this clonotype with many counts. V usage is TRBV20-1 and J usage is TRBJ2-1; a weak D match, TRBD2 (6 bases). The germline V gene encodes CDR1 DFQATT and CDR2 SNEGSKA (reference sequence). Trimming cost V 6 bases and J 4 bases, with 19 bases left between them. The CDR3 has 15 amino acids. CDR3 region: CSAFPGGSLYNEQFF. CDR3 DNA sequence: TGCAGTGCCTTTCCTGGGGGGAGCTTGTACAATGAGCAGTTCTTC.

This clonotype was seen more than once but under ten times. The chain links TRBV20-1 to TRBJ2-1, with 7 bases that match TRBD2. Germline V gene lookup returns CDR1 DFQATT and CDR2 SNEGSKA (reference sequence). The CDR3 runs 16 residues. In nucleotides, the CDR3 is TGCAGCCACGGAGCTACCGGGACTACAACGACGAGTGAGCAGTTCTTC. It encodes CSHGATGTTTTSEQFF.

This clonotype has at least ten counts. The V call is TRBV27, the J call TRBJ2-7; D possibly uses TRBD1 or TRBD2 (5 bases each). V lost 6 bases to trimming and J lost 7 bases, with 16 bases between them. The CDR3 has 13 residues. Germline V CDR1 and CDR2: MNHEY, SMNVEV (reference sequence). CDR3 sequence: CASRKRGGQEQYF. CDR3 coding DNA: TGTGCCAGCAGAAAAAGGGGCGGGCAGGAGCAGTACTTC.

There are many counts of this clonotype. This rearrangement joins TRBV7-2 to TRBJ2-1, with 11 bases matching TRBD2. CDR3 size: 17 residues. The V gene end was trimmed by 5 bases and the J gene end by 4 bases; junction bases not matched to a gene: 10. Germline assignment: CDR1 SGHTA and CDR2 FQGNSA. Written as DNA, the CDR3 is TGTGCCAGCAGCAGGGGTCCGGGACTAGCGGCTTACAATGAGCAGTTCTTC. Its protein is CASSRGPGLAAYNEQFF.

This clonotype has ten or more counts. This chain uses TRBV20-1 with TRBJ2-2; D remains unclear. Germline CDR1 DFQATT, CDR2 SNEGSKA (reference sequence). The CDR3 has 14 residues. The V end lost 1 base, the J end lost 0 bases, and 6 bases lay between the germline ends. CDR3 region: CSARGSPNTGELFF. The CDR3 region has the DNA TGCAGTGCTAGAGGTAGTCCGAACACCGGGGAGCTGTTTTTT.

DNA of the CDR3: TGTGCCAGCAGTGCGGGACCGGGAACTTACGAGCAGTACTTC. Residues: CASSAGPGTYEQYF. The rearrangement uses TRBV6-1 and TRBJ2-7; D assignment may be TRBD1 or TRBD2 (5 bases each). The germline V and J ends were trimmed by 4 bases and 4 bases, with 14 bases remaining between them. Germline loops: CDR1 MNHNS, CDR2 SASEGT. This CDR3 has 14 residues.

This clonotype has a handful of counts. The chain employs TRBV19 and TRBJ2-2, with a weak D call TRBD1 (6 bases). The CDR3 covers 14 residues. Germline V gene data show CDR1 as LNHDA and CDR2 as SQIVND (reference sequence). The V gene lost 7 bases and the J gene lost 6 bases, with 15 bases spanning the gap. DNA for the CDR3: TGTGCCAGTAACGGGGCAGGGGTATCCGGGGAGCTGTTTTTT. Its translation: CASNGAGVSGELFF.

The CDR3: CSARDMVAKNIQYF. CDR3 coding DNA: TGCAGTGCCCGGGACATGGTAGCCAAAAACATTCAGTACTTC. V is TRBV20-1 and J is TRBJ2-4; D perhaps matches TRBD1 (6 bases). Trimming pared 6 bases from V and 0 bases from J, leaving 12 bases between. Germline V lookup: CDR1 DFQATT, CDR2 SNEGSKA (reference sequence). This CDR3 is built from 14 residues.

Many counts were recorded for this clonotype. This sequence joins TRBV20-1 and TRBJ2-6, with D perhaps TRBD1 or TRBD2 (6 bases each). The V gene lost 2 bases and the J gene lost 4 bases, with 21 bases spanning the gap. The germline gives CDR1 DFQATT, CDR2 SNEGSKA (reference sequence). The CDR3 runs 18 residues. In DNA form, the CDR3 reads TGCAGTGCTAGACCCCCTTTGTGGGGGGCGGGAGGGGCCAACGTCCTGACTTTC. Protein sequence: CSARPPLWGAGGANVLTF.

This clonotype was counted many times. V is TRBV11-2 and J is TRBJ2-3, with 9 positions matching TRBD2. Germline V gene data show CDR1 as SGHAT and CDR2 as FQNNGV. The CDR3 consists of 16 residues. Unmatched junction bases numbered 8, after V lost 3 bases and J lost 4 bases. The DNA for the CDR3 is TGTGCCAGCAGCTTTTCCCGCGGGGGGGGCTCAGATACGCAGTATTTT. Encoded protein: CASSFSRGGGSDTQYF.

Many counts were recorded for this clonotype. V gene TRBV16 combines with J gene TRBJ1-5; D not resolved. The V and J ends lost 4 bases and 4 bases respectively, with 20 bases between them. CDR3 length: 17 residues. Germline CDR1 KGHSY, CDR2 FQNENV. The CDR3 DNA is TGTGCCAGCAGCCCTGACCACGTCGGGAGACGGAATCAGCCCCAGCATTTT. This translates into CASSPDHVGRRNQPQHF.

The chain uses TRBV20-1 and TRBJ1-5; D gene unclear. V was shortened by 2 bases and J by 0 bases, with 8 bases between the two germline ends. The CDR3 has 14 residues. Looked up from germline, CDR1 is DFQATT and CDR2 is SNEGSKA (reference sequence). This CDR3 is CSARIDNSNQPQHF. The CDR3 coding sequence is TGCAGTGCTAGAATCGACAATAGCAATCAGCCCCAGCATTTT.

There are many counts of this clonotype. The V call is TRBV12-3 or TRBV12-4, the J call TRBJ2-1; D is uncertain. The CDR3 has 17 amino acids. Trimming took 5 bases from V and 0 from J, leaving 17 bases between them. The CDR3 nucleotides read TGTGCCAGCAGTCGAAACTTCCTCATGAGCTCCTACAATGAGCAGTTCTTC. Encoded protein: CASSRNFLMSSYNEQFF.

This clonotype was detected ten times or more. The chain links TRBV14 to TRBJ2-7, with 7 bases aligning to TRBD1. Germline V gives CDR1 SGHDN, CDR2 FVKESK. V trimming: 6 bases; J trimming: 2 bases; junction bases outside the gene matches: 4. This CDR3 has 13 residues. CDR3 sequence reads: CASSRQGPYEQYF. The DNA for the CDR3 is TGTGCCAGCAGTCGACAGGGCCCCTACGAGCAGTACTTC. The complete variable domain, with remaining parts taken from reference TRBV14 and TRBJ2-7, reads EAGVTQFPSHSVIEKGQTVTLRCDPISGHDNLYWYRRVMGKEIKFLLHFVKESKQDESGMPNNRFLAERTGGTYSTLKVQPAELEDSGVYFCASSRQGPYEQYFGPGTRLTVT.

Many counts were recorded for this clonotype. The V and J genes are TRBV20-1 and TRBJ2-7; a possible D gene is TRBD2 (5 bases). This CDR3 spans 14 amino acids. The V and J ends lost 4 bases and 5 bases respectively, with 18 bases between them. Germline V lookup: CDR1 DFQATT, CDR2 SNEGSKA (reference sequence). CDR3 sequence (DNA): TGCAGTGCTATAACCGGGGAAACTCGTAACGAGCAGTACTTC. It is translated as CSAITGETRNEQYF.